What follows are 30 T cell receptor beta chains derived from one specimen sequenced in a study of blood T cell repertoires in COVID-19. Repertoires were generated with immunoSEQ multiplex PCR, while TCRdb's copy carries only in-frame clones and drops some. The sample lists roughly 200,000 clones, 80% to 90% occurring once. Specimen: PBMCs or T cells enriched from blood (not recorded which). All receptors come from a middle-aged woman with acute COVID-19.

This chain links TRBV6-4 with TRBJ1-1; D is unclear. With 4 bases removed from V and 3 bases from J, the gap between germline ends came to 9 bases. Germline loops: CDR1 MRHNA, CDR2 SNTAGT. CDR3 size: 13 residues. As DNA, the CDR3 is TGTGCCAGCAGTGCTCGACGGGACACTGAAGCTTTCTTT. Its protein product is CASSARRDTEAFF.

The chain combines TRBV18 with TRBJ2-7; TRBD1 agrees at 7 bases. Germline V gene data show CDR1 as KGHSH and CDR2 as LQKENI. The CDR3 has 14 amino acids. The CDR3 DNA sequence: TGTGCCAGCTCACCAAACAGGGGCTCCAACGAGCAGTACGTC. Translated: CASSPNRGSNEQYV.

The rearrangement joins TRBV27 to TRBJ1-6; 10 bases fit TRBD1. V dropped 6 bases and J dropped 6; count of bases not matched to a gene: 8. CDR3 length: 16 residues. Per the germline V gene, CDR1 is MNHEY and CDR2 is SMNVEV (reference sequence). The CDR3 here is CASSPDRDRGNSPLHF. In nucleotides, the CDR3 is TGTGCCAGCAGCCCCGACCGGGACAGGGGTAATTCACCCCTCCACTTT.

This chain uses TRBV9 with TRBJ1-2, with 8 bases fitting TRBD1. J was trimmed by 6 bases and V by 3 bases; bases with no gene match: 7. The CDR3 is 14 amino acids. Germline-derived CDR1 and CDR2 are SGDLS and YYNGEE. The CDR3 nucleotides are TGTGCCAGCAGCGCACGGACAGGGCTTGATGGCTACACCTTC. It specifies CASSARTGLDGYTF.

This clone came up once. This CDR3 is also generated by other DNA sequences in the sample. CDR3 coding DNA: TGTGCCAGCAGTTTCGGGAATCAGCCCCAGCATTTT. This codes for CASSFGNQPQHF. The genes are TRBV27 and TRBJ1-5; D is ambiguous. V dropped 3 bases and J dropped 4 bases, with 4 bases sitting between them. This CDR3 comprises 12 residues. Germline V gene data show CDR1 as MNHEY and CDR2 as SMNVEV (reference sequence).

The chain employs TRBV7-9 and TRBJ1-6; D is uncertain. From germline, CDR1 is SEHNR and CDR2 FQNEAQ (reference sequence). The CDR3 has 16 residues. V was trimmed by 6 bases and J by 0 bases, leaving 12 bases between them. The CDR3 nucleotides read TGTGCCAGCAGAGAAATTAGGAGCTCCTATAATTCACCCCTCCACTTT. Its protein product is CASREIRSSYNSPLHF. The full variable domain, in which reference TRBV7-9 and TRBJ1-6 provide the parts outside the CDR3, is DTGVSQNPRHKITKRGQNVTFRCDPISEHNRLYWYRQTLGQGPEFLTYFQNEAQLEKSRLLSDRFSAERPKGSFSTLEIQRTEQGDSAMYLCASREIRSSYNSPLHFGNGTRLTVT.

In its sample, this clone was seen once. The rearrangement links TRBV27 to TRBJ1-4; D perhaps matches TRBD1 (5 bases). The V gene's germline CDR1 is MNHEY and CDR2 SMNVEV (reference sequence). V lost 6 bases, J lost 3 bases, and 5 bases lay in between. The CDR3 loop spans 12 amino acids. The CDR3: CASRGPNEKLFF. The DNA for the CDR3 is TGTGCCAGCAGGGGGCCTAATGAAAAACTGTTTTTT. Complete variable domain (other parts from reference TRBV27 and TRBJ1-4): EAQVTQNPRYLITVTGKKLTVTCSQNMNHEYMSWYRQDPGLGLRQIYYSMNVEVTDKGDVPEGYKVSRKEKRNFPLILESPSPNQTSLYFCASRGPNEKLFFGSGTQLSVL.

The V call is TRBV6-2 or TRBV6-3, the J call TRBJ2-2, with 9 bases fitting TRBD1. The CDR3 runs to 15 residues. Germline-derived CDR1 and CDR2 are MNHEY and SVGEGT. The V segment lost 6 bases and the J segment 7 bases; nucleotides outside the gene matches: 9. This CDR3 is CASSPRTGEVGELFF. The CDR3, as DNA: TGTGCCAGCAGCCCCCGGACAGGGGAAGTCGGGGAGCTGTTTTTT.

The J gene is TRBJ1-2, the V gene TRBV24-1, with 8 positions matching TRBD1. Trimming cost V 3 bases and J 9 bases; bases outside gene matches: 8. This CDR3 spans 14 amino acids. Germline-derived CDR1 and CDR2 are KGHDR and SFDVKD. The CDR3 is CATSDTTGGTRYTF. The CDR3 coding sequence is TGTGCCACCAGTGATACCACAGGGGGGACTCGCTACACCTTC.

The chain uses TRBV5-1 and TRBJ1-2; no clear D. CDR3 length equals 13 residues. Trimming stripped 0 bases from V and 8 bases from J, with 11 bases between. The germline V gene encodes CDR1 SGHRS and CDR2 YFSETQ. CDR3 protein: CASSLDGGAGYTF. CDR3 coding DNA: TGCGCCAGCAGCTTGGACGGCGGCGCAGGCTACACCTTC.

CDR3 bases: TGTGCCAGCAGTTTGCCTGGTGGCCCTAACTATGGCTACACCTTC. The encoded protein is CASSLPGGPNYGYTF. This chain connects TRBV7-2 to TRBJ1-2; D uncertain. CDR1 SGHTA and CDR2 FQGNSA come from the germline V gene. This CDR3 region has 15 residues. V shed 6 bases and J shed 0 bases, with 14 bases lying between them.

The V gene is TRBV6-2 or TRBV6-3, the J gene TRBJ1-5; D might be TRBD1 (5 bases). Germline V CDR1 and CDR2: MNHEY, SVGEGT. This CDR3 is built from 13 residues. Trimming took off 4 bases at V and 4 bases at J, with 8 bases between the two ends. CDR3 amino acids: CASSWTPNQPQHF. The CDR3 DNA is TGTGCCAGCAGTTGGACACCGAATCAGCCCCAGCATTTT.

The chain carries TRBV7-9 and TRBJ1-1; weak D call: TRBD1 (6 bases). Germline assignment: CDR1 SEHNR and CDR2 FQNEAQ (reference sequence). Trimming removed 6 bases at V and 8 bases at J, with 19 bases between. The CDR3 has 14 amino acids. Written as DNA, the CDR3 is TGTGCCAGCAGTTCCGGGGGGACCGGGGGCGAAGCTTTCTTT. Residues: CASSSGGTGGEAFF.

The chain has TRBV2 and TRBJ2-2; D remains unclear. The CDR3 contains 13 residues. In germline, CDR1 is SNHLY, CDR2 FYNNEI. Trimming left V 9 bases short and J 8 bases short, with 16 bases between. CDR3 region: CASEPTAEGELFF. The CDR3 DNA reads as TGTGCCAGTGAACCGACCGCGGAGGGGGAGCTGTTTTTT.

This chain links TRBV7-6 with TRBJ2-2, with 10 bases aligning to TRBD1. There are 15 residues in the CDR3. V dropped 6 bases and J dropped 8; count of bases not matched to a gene: 9. The V gene's germline CDR1 is SGHVS and CDR2 FNYEAQ. Written as DNA, the CDR3 is TGTGCCAGCAGTTATTCGGGACAGGGGAGAGGGGAGCTGTTTTTT. This codes for CASSYSGQGRGELFF.

Only one count was recorded for this clone. The J gene is TRBJ1-6, the V gene TRBV5-4; TRBD1 matches at 8 bases. CDR3 length: 14 amino acids. Germline V gene lookup returns CDR1 SGHNT and CDR2 YYREEE (reference sequence). The V and J ends lost 6 bases and 6 bases, in that order; junction bases with no gene match: 5. The CDR3 loop is CASKGDRGNSPLHF. DNA for the CDR3: TGTGCCAGCAAGGGAGACAGGGGTAATTCACCCCTCCACTTT.

This chain links TRBV18 with TRBJ1-1; 8 positions match TRBD1. There are 14 residues in the CDR3. Germline V gene data show CDR1 as KGHSH and CDR2 as LQKENI. Germline trimming cut 3 bases from V and 1 base from J; bases unmatched to any gene: 1. CDR3 residues: CASSPGQENTEAFF. CDR3 nucleotides: TGTGCCAGCTCACCGGGACAGGAGAACACTGAAGCTTTCTTT.

The DNA of the CDR3 is TGTGCCAGCAGTTACTCCGGGACAAGGGATTCACCCCTCCACTTT. It translates to CASSYSGTRDSPLHF. V usage is TRBV6-5 and J usage is TRBJ1-6; D might be TRBD1 (6 bases). The CDR3 runs to 15 residues. V was cut by 0 bases and J by 8 bases, with 11 bases left in between. The germline V gene encodes CDR1 MNHEY and CDR2 SVGAGI.

This clone was observed a few times. The rearrangement joins TRBV30 to TRBJ1-6; the match to TRBD1 covers 10 bases. The trim removed 4 bases at V and 7 bases at J, leaving 4 bases unmatched. CDR3 length: 14 residues. The germline CDR1 and CDR2 sequences are GTSNPN and SVGIG (reference sequence). CDR3 loop: CAWKTGGWNSPLHF. The CDR3 coding sequence is TGTGCCTGGAAGACAGGGGGCTGGAATTCACCCCTCCACTTT.

V is TRBV7-2 and J is TRBJ2-1; tentatively, D is TRBD2 (5 bases). Germline lookup yields CDR1 SGHTA and CDR2 FQGNSA. The CDR3 is 15 residues long. Trimming pared 4 bases from V and 0 bases from J, leaving 10 bases between. The CDR3 DNA is TGTGCCAGCAGCTACGACTACCGCTCCTACAATGAGCAGTTCTTC. Amino acid sequence: CASSYDYRSYNEQFF.

This clone was detected only once. The chain uses TRBV6-5 and TRBJ2-1; no reliable D call. CDR1 is MNHEY and CDR2 is SVGAGI in the germline V gene. Trimming left V 2 bases short and J 5 bases short, with 7 bases between. The CDR3 loop spans 13 amino acids. The CDR3 protein is CASSYQEHNEQFF. The CDR3 nucleotides read TGTGCCAGCAGTTACCAAGAGCACAATGAGCAGTTCTTC.

The J gene is TRBJ2-1, the V gene TRBV30; 9 nucleotides align to TRBD2. V shed 0 bases, J shed 3 bases, and the junction held 6 bases outside the gene matches. This CDR3 is 16 amino acids long. Germline CDR1 GTSNPN, CDR2 SVGIG (reference sequence). CDR3 sequence reads: CAWSVRAGGNYNEQFF. The CDR3, as DNA: TGTGCCTGGAGTGTACGGGCGGGGGGGAACTACAATGAGCAGTTCTTC.

CDR3: CASSLDVGGSTGELFF. The DNA of the CDR3 is TGCGCCAGCAGCTTGGACGTCGGGGGGTCCACCGGGGAGCTGTTTTTT. The chain has TRBV5-1 and TRBJ2-2; 7 nucleotides line up with TRBD2. Germline V gene sequence: CDR1 SGHRS, CDR2 YFSETQ. The J segment lost 4 bases and the V segment lost 0 bases, leaving 6 bases of the junction unmatched. CDR3 length: 16 amino acids. Full variable domain (outside the CDR3, taken from reference TRBV5-1 and TRBJ2-2): KAGVTQTPRYLIKTRGQQVTLSCSPISGHRSVSWYQQTPGQGLQFLFEYFSETQRNKGNFPGRFSGRQFSNSRSEMNVSTLELGDSALYLCASSLDVGGSTGELFFGEGSRLTVL.

The V and J genes are TRBV7-6 and TRBJ1-5, with 10 bases lining up with TRBD1. Germline CDR1 reads SGHVS; CDR2 reads FNYEAQ. V lost 0 bases and J lost 4; bases outside the gene matches: 12. The CDR3 spans 19 residues. The CDR3 here is CASSLAIFGDRGGNQPQHF. The CDR3 DNA reads TGTGCCAGCAGCTTAGCAATTTTCGGGGACAGGGGAGGAAATCAGCCCCAGCATTTT. The full variable domain, with the rest looked up from reference TRBV7-6 and TRBJ1-5, is GAGVSQSPRYKVTKRGQDVALRCDPISGHVSLYWYRQALGQGPEFLTYFNYEAQQDKSGLPNDRFSAERPEGSISTLTIQRTEQRDSAMYRCASSLAIFGDRGGNQPQHFGDGTRLSIL.

V gene TRBV11-3 combines with J gene TRBJ2-2; D gene uncertain. V dropped 5 bases and J dropped 6 bases, with 7 bases sitting between them. Germline V gene sequence: CDR1 SGHNT, CDR2 YENEEA. The CDR3 runs 12 residues. The DNA for the CDR3 is TGTGCCAGCAGCCCCCTTCCCGGGGAGCTGTTTTTT. It translates to CASSPLPGELFF.

The chain carries TRBV10-3 and TRBJ1-2; 11 bases line up with TRBD1. V was pared by 6 bases and J by 2 bases, with 8 bases of the junction left unmatched. Germline V gene lookup returns CDR1 ENHRY and CDR2 SYGVKD. This CDR3 has 16 residues. CDR3 residues: CAISPGQGGKNYGYTF. The CDR3 coding sequence is TGTGCCATCAGCCCGGGACAGGGGGGCAAGAACTATGGCTACACCTTC.

The CDR3 is CASSLVRPAGRYTGELFF. The CDR3, as DNA: TGTGCCAGCAGCTTGGTCCGCCCCGCAGGTCGATACACCGGGGAGCTGTTTTTT. This chain links TRBV5-6 with TRBJ2-2; D not certain. V was shortened by 0 bases and J by 3 bases, with 18 bases between the two germline ends. The CDR3 is made up of 18 amino acids. CDR1 is SGHDT and CDR2 is YYEEEE in the germline V gene. Drawing the rest from reference TRBV5-6 and TRBJ2-2, the complete variable domain is DAGVTQSPTHLIKTRGQQVTLRCSPKSGHDTVSWYQQALGQGPQFIFQYYEEEERQRGNFPDRFSGHQFPNYSSELNVNALLLGDSALYLCASSLVRPAGRYTGELFFGEGSRLTVL.

The chain has TRBV20-1 and TRBJ1-2; possible D gene TRBD1, 6 bases. The CDR3 length is 14 residues. Germline-derived CDR1 and CDR2 are DFQATT and SNEGSKA (reference sequence). V was cut by 3 bases and J by 3 bases, with 14 bases left in between. CDR3 sequence: CSASQAGAYYGYTF. CDR3 sequence (DNA): TGCAGTGCTAGTCAGGCGGGGGCCTACTATGGCTACACCTTC.

This chain uses TRBV5-1 with TRBJ1-1; the D gene is possibly TRBD1 (6 bases). Germline-derived CDR1 and CDR2 are SGHRS and YFSETQ. The CDR3 covers 15 residues. V was trimmed by 3 bases and J by 4 bases, leaving 16 bases between them. The CDR3, as DNA: TGCGCCAGCAGCTCTACAGGGAATGGGTTCACTGAAGCTTTCTTT. It codes for CASSSTGNGFTEAFF.

The chain carries TRBV3-1 (or the pseudogene TRBV3-2) and TRBJ2-1; 7 bases match TRBD1. The CDR3 has 16 amino acids. Germline trimming cut 6 bases from V and 2 bases from J; bases unmatched to any gene: 10. Looked up from germline, CDR1 is LGHDT and CDR2 is YNNKEL (reference sequence). CDR3 amino acids: CASSEGGASTYNEQFF. As DNA, the CDR3 is TGTGCCAGCAGTGAAGGGGGCGCCTCTACCTACAATGAGCAGTTCTTC.